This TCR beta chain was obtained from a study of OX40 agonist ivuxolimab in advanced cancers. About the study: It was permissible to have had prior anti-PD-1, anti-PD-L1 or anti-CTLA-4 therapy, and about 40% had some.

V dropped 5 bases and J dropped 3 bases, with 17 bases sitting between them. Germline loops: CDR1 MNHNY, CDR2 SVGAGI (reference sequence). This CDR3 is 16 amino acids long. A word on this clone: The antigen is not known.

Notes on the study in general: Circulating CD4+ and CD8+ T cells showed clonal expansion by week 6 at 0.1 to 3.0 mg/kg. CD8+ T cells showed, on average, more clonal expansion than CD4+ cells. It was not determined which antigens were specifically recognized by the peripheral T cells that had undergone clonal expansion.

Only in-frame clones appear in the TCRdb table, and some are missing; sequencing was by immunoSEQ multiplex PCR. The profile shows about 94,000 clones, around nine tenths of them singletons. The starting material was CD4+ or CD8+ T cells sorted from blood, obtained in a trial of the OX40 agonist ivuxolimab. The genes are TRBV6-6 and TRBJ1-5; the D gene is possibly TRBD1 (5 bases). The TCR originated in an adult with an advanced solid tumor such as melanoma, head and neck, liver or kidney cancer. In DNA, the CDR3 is TGTGCCAGCAGTAGTGGGGGTCGTATGATCAATCAGCCCCAGCATTTT. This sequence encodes CASSSGGRMINQPQHF.